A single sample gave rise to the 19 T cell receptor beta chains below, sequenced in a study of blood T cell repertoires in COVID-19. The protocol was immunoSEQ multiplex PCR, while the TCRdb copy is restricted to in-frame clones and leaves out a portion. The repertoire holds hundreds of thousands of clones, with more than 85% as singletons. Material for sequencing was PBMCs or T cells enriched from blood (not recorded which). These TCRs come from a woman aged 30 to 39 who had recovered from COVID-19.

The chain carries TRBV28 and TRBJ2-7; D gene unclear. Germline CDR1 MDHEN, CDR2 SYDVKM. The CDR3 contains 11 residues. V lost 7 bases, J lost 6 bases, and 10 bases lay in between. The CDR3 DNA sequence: TGTGCCAGCATTGAGTCCGGCGAGCAGTACTTC. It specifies CASIESGEQYF. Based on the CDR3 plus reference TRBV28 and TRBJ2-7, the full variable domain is DVKVTQSSRYLVKRTGEKVFLECVQDMDHENMFWYRQDPGLGLRLIYFSYDVKMKEKGDIPEGYSVSREKKERFSLILESASTNQTSMYLCASIESGEQYFGPGTRLTVT.

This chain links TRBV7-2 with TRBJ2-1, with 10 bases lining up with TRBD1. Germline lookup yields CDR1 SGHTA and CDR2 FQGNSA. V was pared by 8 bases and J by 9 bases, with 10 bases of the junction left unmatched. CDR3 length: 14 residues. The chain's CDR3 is CASYKDRGQGEQFF. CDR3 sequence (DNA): TGTGCCAGCTACAAAGACAGGGGGCAAGGTGAGCAGTTCTTC.

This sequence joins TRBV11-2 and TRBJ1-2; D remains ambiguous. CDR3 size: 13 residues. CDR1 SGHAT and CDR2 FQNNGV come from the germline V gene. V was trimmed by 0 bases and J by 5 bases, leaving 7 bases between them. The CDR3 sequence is CASSLDEFYGYTF. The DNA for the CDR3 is TGTGCCAGCAGCTTAGATGAGTTTTATGGCTACACCTTC.

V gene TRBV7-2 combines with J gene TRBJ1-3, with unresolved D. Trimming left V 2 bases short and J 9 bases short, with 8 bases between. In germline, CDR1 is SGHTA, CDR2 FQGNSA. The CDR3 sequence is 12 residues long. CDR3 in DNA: TGTGCCAGCAGCTTACCCGCAGGCACCATATATTTT. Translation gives CASSLPAGTIYF.

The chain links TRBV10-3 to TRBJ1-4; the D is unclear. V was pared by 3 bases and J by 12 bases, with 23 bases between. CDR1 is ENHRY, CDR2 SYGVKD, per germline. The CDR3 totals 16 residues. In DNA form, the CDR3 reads TGTGCCATCAGTGACCAGATCCGGGTCTCCAATTCGGAACTGTTTTTT. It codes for CAISDQIRVSNSELFF.

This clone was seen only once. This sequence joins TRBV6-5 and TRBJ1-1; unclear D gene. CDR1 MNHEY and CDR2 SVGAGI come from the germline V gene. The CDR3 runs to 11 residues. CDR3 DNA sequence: TGTGCAGCGATCGGGGACACTGAAGCTTTCTTT. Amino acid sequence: CAAIGDTEAFF.

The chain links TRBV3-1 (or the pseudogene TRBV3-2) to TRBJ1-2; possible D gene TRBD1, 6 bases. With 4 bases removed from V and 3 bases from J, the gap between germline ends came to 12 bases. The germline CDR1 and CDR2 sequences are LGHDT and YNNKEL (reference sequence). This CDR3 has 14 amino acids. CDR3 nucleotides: TGTGCCAGCAGCCCTAGTGGGGGCGACTATGGCTACACCTTC. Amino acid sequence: CASSPSGGDYGYTF.

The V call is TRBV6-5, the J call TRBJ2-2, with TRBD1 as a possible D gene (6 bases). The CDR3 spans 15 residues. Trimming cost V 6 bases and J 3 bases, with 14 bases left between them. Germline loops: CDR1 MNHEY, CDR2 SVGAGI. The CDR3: CASRNGDTHTGELFF. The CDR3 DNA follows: TGTGCCAGCAGGAATGGGGACACCCACACCGGGGAGCTGTTTTTT.

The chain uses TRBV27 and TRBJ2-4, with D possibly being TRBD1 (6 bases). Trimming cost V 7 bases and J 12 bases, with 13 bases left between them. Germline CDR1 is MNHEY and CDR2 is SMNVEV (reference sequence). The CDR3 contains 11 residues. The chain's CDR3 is CASIHRATQYF. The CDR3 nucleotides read TGTGCCAGCATCCACAGGGCTACTCAGTACTTC.

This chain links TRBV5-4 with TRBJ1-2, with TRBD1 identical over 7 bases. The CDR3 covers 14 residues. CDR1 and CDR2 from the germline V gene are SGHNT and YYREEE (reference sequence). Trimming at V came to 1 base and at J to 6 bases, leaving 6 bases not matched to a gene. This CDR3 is CASSLPGQTDGYTF. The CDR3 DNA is TGTGCCAGCAGCTTGCCGGGACAGACTGATGGCTACACCTTC.

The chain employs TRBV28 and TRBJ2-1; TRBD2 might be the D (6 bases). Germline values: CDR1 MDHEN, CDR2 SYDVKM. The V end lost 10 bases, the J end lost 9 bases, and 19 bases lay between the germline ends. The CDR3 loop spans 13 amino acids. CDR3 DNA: TGTGCCACCACGGGGGTTTTCGCTCCTGAGCAGTTCTTC. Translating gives CATTGVFAPEQFF.

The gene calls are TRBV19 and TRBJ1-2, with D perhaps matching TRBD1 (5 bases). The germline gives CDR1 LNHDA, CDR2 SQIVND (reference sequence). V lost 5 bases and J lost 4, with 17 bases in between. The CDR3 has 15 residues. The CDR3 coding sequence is TGTGCCAGTAGTCCTGCCACCTCAGGGATCTATGGCTACACCTTC. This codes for CASSPATSGIYGYTF.

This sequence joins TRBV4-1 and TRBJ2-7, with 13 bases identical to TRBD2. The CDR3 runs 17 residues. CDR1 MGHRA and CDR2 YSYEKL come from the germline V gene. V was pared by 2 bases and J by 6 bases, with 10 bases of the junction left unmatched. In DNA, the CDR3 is TGCGCCAGCAGCCAATCCACTAGCGGGGGGGCCCTGGCCGAGCAGTACTTC. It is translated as CASSQSTSGGALAEQYF.

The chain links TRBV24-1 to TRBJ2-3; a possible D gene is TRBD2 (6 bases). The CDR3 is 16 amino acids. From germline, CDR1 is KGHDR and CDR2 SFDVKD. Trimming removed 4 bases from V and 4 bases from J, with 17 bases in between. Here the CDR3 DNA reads TGTGCCACCAGTGACCCCCTTCGGGAGATTTCAGATACGCAGTATTTT. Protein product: CATSDPLREISDTQYF.

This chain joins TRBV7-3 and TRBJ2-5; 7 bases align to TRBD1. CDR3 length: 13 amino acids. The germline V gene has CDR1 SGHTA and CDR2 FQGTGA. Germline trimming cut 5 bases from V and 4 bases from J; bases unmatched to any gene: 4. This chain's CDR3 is CASSIYRGETQYF. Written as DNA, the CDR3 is TGTGCCAGCAGCATATACAGGGGAGAGACCCAGTACTTC.

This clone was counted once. In DNA, the CDR3 is TGTGCCACCGGCCAGACAGGGGACAATCAGCCCCAGCATTTT. It translates to CATGQTGDNQPQHF. The chain is built from TRBV24-1 and TRBJ1-5; 8 nucleotides line up with TRBD1. The CDR3 length is 14 residues. V shed 9 bases, J shed 3 bases, and the junction held 6 bases outside the gene matches. CDR1 and CDR2 from the germline V gene are KGHDR and SFDVKD.

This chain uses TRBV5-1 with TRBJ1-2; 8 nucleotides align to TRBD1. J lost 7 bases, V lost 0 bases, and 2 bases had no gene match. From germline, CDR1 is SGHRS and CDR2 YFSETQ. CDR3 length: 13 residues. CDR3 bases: TGCGCCAGCAGCTTGGAGACAGGGGTTGGCTACACCTTC. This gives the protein CASSLETGVGYTF.

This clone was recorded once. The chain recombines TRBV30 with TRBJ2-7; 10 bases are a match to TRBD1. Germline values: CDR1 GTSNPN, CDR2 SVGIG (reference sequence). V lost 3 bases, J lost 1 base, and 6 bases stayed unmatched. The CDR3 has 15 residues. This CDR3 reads CAWRTGTGVSYEQYF. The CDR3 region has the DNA TGTGCCTGGAGGACCGGGACAGGGGTTTCCTACGAGCAGTACTTC.

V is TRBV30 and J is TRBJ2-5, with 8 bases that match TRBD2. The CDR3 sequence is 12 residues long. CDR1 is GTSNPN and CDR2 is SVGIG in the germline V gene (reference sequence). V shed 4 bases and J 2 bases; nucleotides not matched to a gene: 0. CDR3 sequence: CAWTSGQETQYF. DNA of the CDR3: TGTGCCTGGACTAGCGGGCAAGAGACCCAGTACTTC. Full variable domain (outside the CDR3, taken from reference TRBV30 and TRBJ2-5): SQTIHQWPATLVQPVGSPLSLECTVEGTSNPNLYWYRQAAGRGLQLLFYSVGIGQISSEVPQNLSASRPQDRQFILSSKKLLLSDSGFYLCAWTSGQETQYFGPGTRLLVL.